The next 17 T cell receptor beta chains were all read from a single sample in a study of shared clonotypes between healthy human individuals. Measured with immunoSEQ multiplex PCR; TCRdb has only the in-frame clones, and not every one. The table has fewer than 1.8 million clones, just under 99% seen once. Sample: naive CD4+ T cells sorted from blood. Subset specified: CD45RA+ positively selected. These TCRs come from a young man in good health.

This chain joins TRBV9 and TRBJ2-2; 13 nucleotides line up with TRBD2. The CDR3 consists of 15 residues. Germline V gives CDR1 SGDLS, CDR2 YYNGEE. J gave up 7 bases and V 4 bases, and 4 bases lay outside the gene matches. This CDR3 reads CASSPGTSGNGELFF. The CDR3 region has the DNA TGTGCCAGCAGCCCCGGGACTAGCGGGAACGGGGAGCTGTTTTTT.

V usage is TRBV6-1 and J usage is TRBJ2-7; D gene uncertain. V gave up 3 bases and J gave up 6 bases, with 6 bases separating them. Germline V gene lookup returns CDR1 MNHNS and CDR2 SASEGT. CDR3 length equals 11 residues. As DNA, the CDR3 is TGTGCCAGCAGTGATGTAGGCGAGCAGTACTTC. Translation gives CASSDVGEQYF.

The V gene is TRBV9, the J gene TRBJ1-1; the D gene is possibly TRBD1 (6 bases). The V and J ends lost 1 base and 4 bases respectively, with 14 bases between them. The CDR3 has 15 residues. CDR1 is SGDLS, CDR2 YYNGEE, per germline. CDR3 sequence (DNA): TGTGCCAGCAGCGTATACTCCGGGGGCGGCACTGAAGCTTTCTTT. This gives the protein CASSVYSGGGTEAFF.

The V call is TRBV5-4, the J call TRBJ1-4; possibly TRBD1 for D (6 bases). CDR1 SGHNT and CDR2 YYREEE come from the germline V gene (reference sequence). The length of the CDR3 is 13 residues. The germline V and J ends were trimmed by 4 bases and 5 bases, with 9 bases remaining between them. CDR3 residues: CASSATGNEKLFF. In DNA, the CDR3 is TGTGCCAGCAGCGCCACAGGGAATGAAAAACTGTTTTTT.

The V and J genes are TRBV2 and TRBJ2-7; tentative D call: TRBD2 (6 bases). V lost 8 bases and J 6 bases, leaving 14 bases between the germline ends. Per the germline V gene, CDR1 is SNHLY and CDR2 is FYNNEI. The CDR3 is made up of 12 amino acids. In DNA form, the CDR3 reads TGTGCCAGCTGGACTAACCCGCGCGAGCAGTACTTC. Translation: CASWTNPREQYF.

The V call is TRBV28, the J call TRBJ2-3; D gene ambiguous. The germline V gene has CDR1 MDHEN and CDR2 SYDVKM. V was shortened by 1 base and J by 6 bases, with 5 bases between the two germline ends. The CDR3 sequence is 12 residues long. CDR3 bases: TGTGCCAGCAGTTTATCTCCGGATACGCAGTATTTT. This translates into CASSLSPDTQYF.

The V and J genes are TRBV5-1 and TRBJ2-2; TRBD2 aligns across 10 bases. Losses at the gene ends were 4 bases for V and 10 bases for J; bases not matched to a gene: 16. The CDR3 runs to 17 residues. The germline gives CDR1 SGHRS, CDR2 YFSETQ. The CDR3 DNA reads TGCGCCAGCAGCCCCGGGGTAGCGGGAGGTCAAACTGAGGAGCTGTTTTTT. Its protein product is CASSPGVAGGQTEELFF.

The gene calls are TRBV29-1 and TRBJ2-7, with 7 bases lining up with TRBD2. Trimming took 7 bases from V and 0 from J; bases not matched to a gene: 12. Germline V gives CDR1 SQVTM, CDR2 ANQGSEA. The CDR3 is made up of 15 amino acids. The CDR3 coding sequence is TGCAGCGCACACCGGGGAGGGAGTAGCTCCTACGAGCAGTACTTC. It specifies CSAHRGGSSSYEQYF.

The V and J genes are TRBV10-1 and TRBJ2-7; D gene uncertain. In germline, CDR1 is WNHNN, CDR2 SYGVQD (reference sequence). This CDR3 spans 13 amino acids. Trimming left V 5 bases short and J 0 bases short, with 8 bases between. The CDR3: CASSPGSSYEQYF. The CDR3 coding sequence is TGCGCCAGCAGTCCCGGAAGCTCCTACGAGCAGTACTTC.

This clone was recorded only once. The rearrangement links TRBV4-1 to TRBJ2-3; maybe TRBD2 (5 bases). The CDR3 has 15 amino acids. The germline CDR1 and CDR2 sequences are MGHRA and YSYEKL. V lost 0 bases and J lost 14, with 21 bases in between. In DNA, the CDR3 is TGCGCCAGCAGCCAAGATCCGGCAGTTTATACTGCGGGGTATTTT. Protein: CASSQDPAVYTAGYF.

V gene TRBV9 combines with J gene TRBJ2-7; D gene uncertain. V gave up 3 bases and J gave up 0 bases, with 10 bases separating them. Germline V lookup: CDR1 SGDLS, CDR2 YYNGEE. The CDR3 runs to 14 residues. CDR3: CASSETVLSYEQYF. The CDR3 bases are TGTGCCAGCAGCGAGACTGTCCTCTCCTACGAGCAGTACTTC.

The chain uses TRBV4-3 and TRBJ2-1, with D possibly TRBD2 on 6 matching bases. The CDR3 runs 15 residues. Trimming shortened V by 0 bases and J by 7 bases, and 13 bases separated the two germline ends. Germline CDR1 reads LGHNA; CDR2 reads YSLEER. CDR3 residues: CASSQDFFGGNEQFF. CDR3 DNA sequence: TGCGCCAGCAGCCAAGATTTTTTTGGAGGGAATGAGCAGTTCTTC.

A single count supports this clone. The CDR3 sequence is CAISLSEGPSTDTQYF. In DNA form, the CDR3 reads TGTGCCATCAGTTTATCGGAGGGTCCTAGCACAGATACGCAGTATTTT. The chain recombines TRBV10-3 with TRBJ2-3; tentative D call: TRBD2 (6 bases). CDR3 length equals 16 residues. From germline, CDR1 is ENHRY and CDR2 SYGVKD. V lost 5 bases and J 0 bases, leaving 15 bases between the germline ends.

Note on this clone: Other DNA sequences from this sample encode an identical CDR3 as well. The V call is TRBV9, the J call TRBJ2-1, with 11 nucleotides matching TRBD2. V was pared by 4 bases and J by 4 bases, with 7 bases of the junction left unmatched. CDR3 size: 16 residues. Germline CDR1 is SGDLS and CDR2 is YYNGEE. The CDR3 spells CASSLTTSGGYNEQFF. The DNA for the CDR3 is TGTGCCAGCAGCTTAACTACTAGCGGGGGATACAATGAGCAGTTCTTC.

CDR3 region: CASSLIGSSNNEQFF. The CDR3 DNA is TGTGCCAGCAGTTTAATCGGGAGTTCAAACAATGAGCAGTTCTTC. The chain links TRBV28 to TRBJ2-1; possible D gene TRBD2, 6 bases. Germline-derived CDR1 and CDR2 are MDHEN and SYDVKM. The ends were cut back, 2 bases at V and 5 bases at J, with 13 bases in the middle. The CDR3 runs 15 residues.

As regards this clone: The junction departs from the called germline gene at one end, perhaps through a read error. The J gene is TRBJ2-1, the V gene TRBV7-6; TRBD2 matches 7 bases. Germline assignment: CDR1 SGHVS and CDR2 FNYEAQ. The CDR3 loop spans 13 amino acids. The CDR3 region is CASSLVFGVGGIF. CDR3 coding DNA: TGTGCCAGCAGCTTAGTGTTTGGGGTCGGGGGGATCTTC.

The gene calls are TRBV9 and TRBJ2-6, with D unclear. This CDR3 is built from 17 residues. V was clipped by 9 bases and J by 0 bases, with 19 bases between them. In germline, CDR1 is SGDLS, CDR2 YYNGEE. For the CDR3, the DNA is TGTGCCACCTCACCCGGTCCTTGGGGCTCTGGGGCCAACGTCCTGACTTTC. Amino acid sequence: CATSPGPWGSGANVLTF.